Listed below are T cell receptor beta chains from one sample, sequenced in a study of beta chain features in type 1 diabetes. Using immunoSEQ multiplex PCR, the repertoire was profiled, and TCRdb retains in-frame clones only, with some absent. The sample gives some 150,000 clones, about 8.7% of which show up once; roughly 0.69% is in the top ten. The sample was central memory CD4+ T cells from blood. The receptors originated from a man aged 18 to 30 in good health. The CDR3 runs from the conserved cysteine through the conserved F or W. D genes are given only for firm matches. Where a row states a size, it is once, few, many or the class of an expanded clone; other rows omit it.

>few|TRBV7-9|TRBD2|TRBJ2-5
TGTGCCAGCAGCTTAGCGGGGACTAGGGCAAAAGAGACCCAGTACTTC
CASSLAGTRAKETQYF
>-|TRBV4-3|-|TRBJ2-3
TGCGCCAGCAGCCAAGATGTGGGGATGGAGGCAGATACGCAGTATTTT
CASSQDVGMEADTQYF
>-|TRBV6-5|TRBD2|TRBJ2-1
TGTGCCAGCAGACGACTAGCGGGAAATAGGGATGAGCAGTTCTTC
CASRRLAGNRDEQFF
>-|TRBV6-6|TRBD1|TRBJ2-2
TGTGCCAGCAGGAGGGGGCGCGGGACCGGGGAGCTGTTTTTT
CASRRGRGTGELFF
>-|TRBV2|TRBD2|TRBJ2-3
TGTGCCAGCAGTCCGGGACTAGCGGGGGGTACGCAGTATTTT
CASSPGLAGGTQYF
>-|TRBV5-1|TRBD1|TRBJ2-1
TGCGCCAGCAGCCTCGACAGGGATGAGCAGTTCTTC
CASSLDRDEQFF
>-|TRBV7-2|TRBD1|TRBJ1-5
TGTGCCAGCAGCCCCAACAGGGGGAATCAGCCCCAGCATTTT
CASSPNRGNQPQHF
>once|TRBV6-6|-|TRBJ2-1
TGTGCCAGCGCAGACTATAATGAGCAGTTCTTC
CASADYNEQFF
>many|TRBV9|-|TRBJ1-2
TGTGCCAGCAGCTTCCCAGGGGTCCATGGCTACACCTTC
CASSFPGVHGYTF
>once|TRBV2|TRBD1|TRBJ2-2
TGTGCCAGCACCCGGGACAGGGGGCAATCGGGCACCGGGGAGCTGTTTTTT
CASTRDRGQSGTGELFF
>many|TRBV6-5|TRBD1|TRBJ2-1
TGTGCCAGCAGTGGACGACAGGGGATGAATGAGCAGTTCTTC
CASSGRQGMNEQFF
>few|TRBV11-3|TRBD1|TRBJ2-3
TGTGCCAGCAGCCAACGACAGGGGTTTGGGGATACGCAGTATTTT
CASSQRQGFGDTQYF
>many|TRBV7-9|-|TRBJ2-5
TGTGCCAGCAGCGGAAAGGGGTTAGGAGAGACCCAGTACTTC
CASSGKGLGETQYF
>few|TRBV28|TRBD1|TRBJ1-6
TGTGCCAGCAGGCTAAGACAGGGGTACCATTCACCCCTCCACTTT
CASRLRQGYHSPLHF
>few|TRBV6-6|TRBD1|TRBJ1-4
TGTGCCAGCAGAGACCCGACAGGGGGTAATGAAAAACTGTTTTTT
CASRDPTGGNEKLFF
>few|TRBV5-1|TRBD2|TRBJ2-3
TGCGCCAGTACCGGGCTAGCGGGGGGCACAGATACGCAGTATTTT
CASTGLAGGTDTQYF
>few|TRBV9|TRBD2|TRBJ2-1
TGTGCCAGCAGCGAGAGCGGGGTCGAATTCGGGCAGTTCTTC
CASSESGVEFGQFF
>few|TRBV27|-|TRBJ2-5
TGTGCCAGCAGTTTAATCGGGGACACTCAAGAGACCCAGTACTTC
CASSLIGDTQETQYF
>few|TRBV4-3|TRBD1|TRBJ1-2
TGCGCCAGCAGCCAGGGACAGGGTTTGAAAGGCTACACCTTC
CASSQGQGLKGYTF
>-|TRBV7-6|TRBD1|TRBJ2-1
TGTGCCAGCAGCTCCATTCGACAGGGGTTGGGTGAGCAGTTCTTC
CASSSIRQGLGEQFF
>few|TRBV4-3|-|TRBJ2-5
TGCGCCAGCAGCCAAGAAAGGGGAGAGACCCAGTACTTC
CASSQERGETQYF
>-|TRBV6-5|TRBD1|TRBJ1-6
TGTGCCAGCAGTGCGGGCAGGGGGCGCTTTTCACCCCTCCACTTT
CASSAGRGRFSPLHF
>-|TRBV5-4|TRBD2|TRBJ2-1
TGTGCCAGCAGCGATAGGACTAGCGGGGCGGGTGAGCAGTTCTTC
CASSDRTSGAGEQFF
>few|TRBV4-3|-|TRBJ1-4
TGCGCCAGCAGCCAAGAAAAGTACGCGGCTCCAACTAATGAAAAACTGTTTTTT
CASSQEKYAAPTNEKLFF
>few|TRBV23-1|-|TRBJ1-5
TGCGCCAGCAGTCAGGCGGATAGCAATCAGCCCCAGCATTTT
CASSQADSNQPQHF
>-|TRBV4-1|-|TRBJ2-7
TGCGCCAGCAGCCAAATGCGGGGCTACGAGCAGTACTTC
CASSQMRGYEQYF
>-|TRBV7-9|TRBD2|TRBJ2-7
TGTGCCAGCAGCTCGCTAGCGGGGGCGAGCTACGAGCAGTACTTC
CASSSLAGASYEQYF
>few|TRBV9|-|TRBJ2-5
TGTGCCAGCAGCGTAACTACCCTCGAGACCCAGTACTTC
CASSVTTLETQYF
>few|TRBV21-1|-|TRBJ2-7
TGTGCCAGCAGCACCGCCCCCGGACAGCTGTACGAGCAGTACTTC
CASSTAPGQLYEQYF
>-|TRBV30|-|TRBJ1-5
TGTGCCTGGAGGGAGGACAGCCATCAGCCCCAGCATTTT
CAWREDSHQPQHF
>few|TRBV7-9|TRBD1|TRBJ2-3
TGTGCCAGCAGCTCCCTGTGGACAGGGAGCACAGATACGCAGTATTTT
CASSSLWTGSTDTQYF
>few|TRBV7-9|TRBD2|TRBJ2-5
TGTGCCAGCAGCTTCCCGGGCGGGGGGTCCGAGACCCAGTACTTC
CASSFPGGGSETQYF
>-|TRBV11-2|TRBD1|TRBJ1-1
TGTGCCAGCAGCTTAAACAACAGGGGCACTGAAGCTTTCTTT
CASSLNNRGTEAFF
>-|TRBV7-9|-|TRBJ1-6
TGTGCCAGCAGCTTAGAGACACAAACTTCACCCCTCCACTTT
CASSLETQTSPLHF
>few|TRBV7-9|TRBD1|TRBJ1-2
TGTGCCAGCAGCGCCGGACAGGGCCTCTATGGCTACACCTTC
CASSAGQGLYGYTF
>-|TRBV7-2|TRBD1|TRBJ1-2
TGTGCCAGCAGCTTGGGGACAGGCGAAGTCTATGGCTACACCTTC
CASSLGTGEVYGYTF
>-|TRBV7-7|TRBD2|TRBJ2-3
TGTGCCAGCAGCCCCGGGGTAGCGGGGGGGACAGATACGCAGTATTTT
CASSPGVAGGTDTQYF
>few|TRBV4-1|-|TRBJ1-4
TGCGCCAGCAGCCTCGGGGCTAATGAAAAACTGTTTTTT
CASSLGANEKLFF
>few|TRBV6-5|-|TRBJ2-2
TGTGCCAGCAGTCCGACGAGGCTGGAGCTGTTTTTT
CASSPTRLELFF
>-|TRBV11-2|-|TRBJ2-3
TGTGCCAGCAGCTTAGGGGGGGGCACAGATACGCAGTATTTT
CASSLGGGTDTQYF
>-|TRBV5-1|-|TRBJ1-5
TGCGCCAGCAGCTTGGATGGGTCAGGGGAGAATCAGCCCCAGCATTTT
CASSLDGSGENQPQHF
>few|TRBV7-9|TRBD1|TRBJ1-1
TGTGCCAGCAGCCCCCCCGGGACAGGGGCTGAAGCTTTCTTT
CASSPPGTGAEAFF
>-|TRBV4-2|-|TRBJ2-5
TGTGCCAGCAGCCAAGATCCGACTGACGAAGAGACCCAGTACTTC
CASSQDPTDEETQYF
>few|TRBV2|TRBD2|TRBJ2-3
TGTGCCAGCACAGATAGCGGGGTTGTAGATACGCAGTATTTT
CASTDSGVVDTQYF
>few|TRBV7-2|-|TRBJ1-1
TGTGCCAGCAGCTTATATTCTATGAACACTGAAGCTTTCTTT
CASSLYSMNTEAFF
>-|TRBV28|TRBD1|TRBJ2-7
TGTGCCAGCACCCTAGGGACAGGGTCGGGGGAGCAGTACTTC
CASTLGTGSGEQYF
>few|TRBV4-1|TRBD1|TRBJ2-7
TGCGCCAGCAGCTACACAGGGGGAGTCACCTACGAGCAGTACTTC
CASSYTGGVTYEQYF
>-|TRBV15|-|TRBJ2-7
TGTGCCACCGCTATAGGGGGATCCTCCTACGGACAGTACTTC
CATAIGGSSYGQYF
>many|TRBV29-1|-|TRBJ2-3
TGCAGCGAGAGGAGGATAAGCACAGATACGCAGTATTTT
CSERRISTDTQYF
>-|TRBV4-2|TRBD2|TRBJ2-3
TGTGCCAGCAGCCAAGATTTCGGGACTAGGACAGATACGCAGTATTTT
CASSQDFGTRTDTQYF
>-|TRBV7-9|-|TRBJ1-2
TGTGCCAGCAGAGACAGTAAGGATGGCTACACCTTC
CASRDSKDGYTF
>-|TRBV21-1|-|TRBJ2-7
TGTGCCAGCAGCAAAGAGCAGGGCATAATAAGCGACGAGCAGTACTTC
CASSKEQGIISDEQYF
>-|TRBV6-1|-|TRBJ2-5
TGTGCCAGCAGTCCTCAAGAGACCCAGTACTTC
CASSPQETQYF
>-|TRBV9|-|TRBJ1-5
TGTGCCAGCAGCGGCGGCGTAACTCAGCCCCAGCATTTT
CASSGGVTQPQHF
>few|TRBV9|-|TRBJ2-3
TGTGCCAGCAGCGTTAGTCCGGGGAACACAGATACGCAGTATTTT
CASSVSPGNTDTQYF
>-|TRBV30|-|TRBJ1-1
TGTGCCTGGTCCCGGGGAGGGGACACTGAAGCTTTCTTT
CAWSRGGDTEAFF
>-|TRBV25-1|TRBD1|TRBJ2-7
TGTGCCAGCAACAGGGGTTTAGGATACGAGCAGTACTTC
CASNRGLGYEQYF
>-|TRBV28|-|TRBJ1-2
TGTGCCAGCAATGGACACAGCTTACTCGGCTATGGCTACACCTTC
CASNGHSLLGYGYTF
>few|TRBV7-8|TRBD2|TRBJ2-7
TGTGCCAGCAGCTTAGGTGGAATAGCGGGGGGGCTGTCCTACGAGCAGTACTTC
CASSLGGIAGGLSYEQYF
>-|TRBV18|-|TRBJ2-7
TGTGCCAGCTCACCGAACAGGGACTCCTACGAGCAGTACTTC
CASSPNRDSYEQYF